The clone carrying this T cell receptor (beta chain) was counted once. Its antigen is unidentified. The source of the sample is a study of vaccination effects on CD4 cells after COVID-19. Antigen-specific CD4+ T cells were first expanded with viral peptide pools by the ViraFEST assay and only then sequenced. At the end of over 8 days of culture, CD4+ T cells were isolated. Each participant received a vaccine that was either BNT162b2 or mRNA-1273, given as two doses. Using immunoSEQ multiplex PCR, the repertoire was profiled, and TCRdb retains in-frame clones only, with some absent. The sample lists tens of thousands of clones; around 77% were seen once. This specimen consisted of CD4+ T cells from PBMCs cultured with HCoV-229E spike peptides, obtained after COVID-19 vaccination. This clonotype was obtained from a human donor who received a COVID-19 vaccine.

The DNA for the CDR3 is TGTGCCAGTAGTATAGGGGCCATAATGGCCCCGGGGGACGAGCAGTACTTC. It translates to CASSIGAIMAPGDEQYF. V is TRBV19 and J is TRBJ2-7; possibly TRBD2 for D (6 bases). Germline V gives CDR1 LNHDA, CDR2 SQIVND (reference sequence). Trimming pared 1 base from V and 5 bases from J, leaving 21 bases between. This CDR3 spans 17 amino acids.